This T cell receptor (beta chain) is from a study of radiotherapy plus CTLA-4 blockade in lung cancer. Germline V gene sequence: CDR1 SNHLY, CDR2 FYNNEI. Trimming removed 4 bases from V and 6 bases from J, with 16 bases in between. There are 15 residues in the CDR3. The data were produced by immunoSEQ multiplex PCR, yet TCRdb's version contains in-frame clones alone and is incomplete. The table includes about 32,000 clones, roughly three quarters detected once. The study's findings and limits: Reports state that early shifts in blood T cell clones, with interferon-beta, best predicted response. TCR clones from tumors expanded in blood after radiotherapy plus ipilimumab.

As regards this clone: Its antigen is unknown.

The chain couples TRBV2 to TRBJ1-5, with D possibly being TRBD1 (5 bases). The input for sequencing was peripheral blood, taken from a patient treated with radiotherapy plus ipilimumab. This clonotype was obtained from a human donor with non-small cell lung cancer that progressed on radiotherapy plus ipilimumab. CDR3 coding DNA: TGTGCCAGCAGTGTTGGGGGGACCCGCGGTCAGCCCCAGCATTTT. Its protein product is CASSVGGTRGQPQHF.